This T cell receptor (beta chain) was captured by sequencing in a study of response to subunit inactivated influenza vaccine listed by TCRdb under 2018. For context, the study as a whole: To follow how T cells responded to a trivalent subunit inactivated influenza vaccine, the researchers relied on deep quantitative profiling of the T cell receptor repertoire.

This clonotype was observed a few times. The antigen it binds to is not known. It has no much larger one-base neighbor in the sample; base qualities were not kept. Libraries were made using RT-PCR. The run used an Illumina HiSeq 2500. TCRdb cleaned the public reads at Q25 with fastp, built clones with MiXCR and kept in-frame beta chains. Rows with one shared CDR3 protein collapse into an entry with the most common genes and DNA. The table for this sample lists hundreds of thousands of distinct CDR3 sequences; around 11% of them were counted only once. Of the sample, approximately 10% is held by the ten largest clones. The study at large found these results: According to the authors, only a limited number of new T cells may be recruited by each seasonal influenza vaccination.

CDR1 and CDR2 are drawn from the germline V gene (reference sequence): LGHDT, YNNKEL. V loses 2 bases at its end and J loses 1 base; junction bases beyond the gene matches: 10. Counted from cysteine to phenylalanine, this CDR3 has 19 amino acids. This entry keeps only the CDR3 DNA: 57 bases, framed from base 1. These sequences were also reported in another study, on T cells expressing NK-cell markers. The other study reports the following: TCR beta cDNA libraries were prepared using 5'RACE template switching, which introduced a universal primer site and unique molecular identifiers. In sorted CD3+CD56+NKG2C+, CD3+CD56+NKG2C- and CD3+CD56-NKG2C+ T-cell subsets from several donors, TCR beta-chain repertoires were profiled. Of the eight sequenced donors, seven were found to be HCMV-seropositive and one was found to be HCMV-seronegative. In several experiments an anti-gammadeltaTCR antibody was added to restrict sorting to alphabetaTCR-expressing T cells. In roughly 6 donors, the dominant CD3+CD56+NKG2C+ clonotypes ranked among the top 10 CD8+ clonotypes, making up 1.0-7.0% of CD8+ T cells. Those dominant clonotypes were again the most abundant among CD3+CD56-NKG2C+ cells in a handful of donors, at about 28.3-65%. Whether the expanded NKG2C-expressing T cell clones were specific for HCMV antigens remained unclear. Randomly selected healthy volunteers, three men and five women, were used as the eight sequenced donors. To determine HCMV serostatus, a commercial ELISA kit was used to detect HCMV-specific IgG in serum. Ficoll density gradient centrifugation was used to isolate peripheral blood mononuclear cells from blood. For six donors, unsorted PBMC were also used to sequence bulk peripheral blood T-cell repertoires. Synthesis of cDNA was primed from the TCR beta constant segment and was followed by two consecutive PCR amplification steps. Illumina HiSeq 2000/2500, MiSeq or NextSeq was used to sequence libraries as 2 x 150 bp reads. MIGEC handled demultiplexing of the reads and grouping by UMI, while MiTCR was used to assemble and quantify clonotypes. To remove erroneous sequences, TCR cDNA sequences were retained only when supported by two or more reads. Downstream repertoire analysis used the tcR package, and clonotypes were matched across fractions by CDR3 nucleotide sequence plus V segment. VDJmatch was used to annotate antigen specificity against VDJdb, with one amino acid substitution in CDR3 allowed.

The receptor chain draws on TRBV3-1 and TRBJ2-5; TRBD2 fits 13 bases in the junction. This TCR came from a man aged 45 to 65 who received an inactivated influenza vaccine. Donor details come from another sample of the same person, matched by shared clones. The sample consisted of PBMCs from blood, taken on the day of vaccination. The CDR3 corresponds to CASSQRLPGTSGTQETQYF. DNA sequence: TGTGCCAGCAGCCAAAGGCTGCCCGGGACTAGCGGGACCCAAGAGACCCAGTACTTC.